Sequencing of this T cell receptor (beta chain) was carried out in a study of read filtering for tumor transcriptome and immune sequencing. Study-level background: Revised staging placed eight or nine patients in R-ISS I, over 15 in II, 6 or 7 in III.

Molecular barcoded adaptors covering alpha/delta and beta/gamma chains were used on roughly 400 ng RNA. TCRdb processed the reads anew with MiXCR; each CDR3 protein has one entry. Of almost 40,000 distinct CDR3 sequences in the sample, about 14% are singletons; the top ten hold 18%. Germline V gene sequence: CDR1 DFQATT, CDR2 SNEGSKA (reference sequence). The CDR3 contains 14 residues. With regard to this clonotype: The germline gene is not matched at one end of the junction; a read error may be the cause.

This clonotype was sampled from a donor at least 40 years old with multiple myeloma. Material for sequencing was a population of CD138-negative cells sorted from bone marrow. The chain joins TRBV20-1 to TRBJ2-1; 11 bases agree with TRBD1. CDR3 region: CSARTGGAYNERFF. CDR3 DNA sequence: TGCAGTGCCCGGACAGGGGGCGCCTACAATGAGCGGTTCTTC.